The 8 T cell receptor beta chains presented below share a single source sample, sequenced in a study of PD-1 blockade in classical Hodgkin lymphoma. The patients all showed relapse after autologous stem cell transplantation, while their brentuximab vedotin exposure varied. Some clones are missing from TCRdb's copy, which holds only in-frame ones; the method was immunoSEQ multiplex PCR. This table holds 14,000 or so clones, about 80% found once. This sample comprised peripheral blood mononuclear cells (PBMCs), obtained at baseline. The receptors were gathered from a human donor with classical Hodgkin lymphoma.

As concerns this clone: Other DNA variants within this sample encode the same CDR3. The J gene is TRBJ1-1, the V gene TRBV5-4, with a tentative D call TRBD1 (5 bases). CDR1 SGHNT and CDR2 YYREEE come from the germline V gene (reference sequence). This CDR3 has 13 amino acids. Trimming took 1 base from V and 1 from J, leaving 5 bases between them. The CDR3 DNA reads as TGTGCCAGCAGCTTGCAGGGGAACACTGAAGCTTTCTTT. It translates to CASSLQGNTEAFF.

The chain uses TRBV19 and TRBJ2-3; tentatively, D is TRBD1 (6 bases). V shed 7 bases and J shed 0 bases, with 14 bases lying between them. Per germline, CDR1 LNHDA and CDR2 SQIVND (reference sequence). The CDR3 contains 15 residues. This CDR3 reads CASTPDSLSTDTQYF. CDR3 sequence (DNA): TGTGCCAGTACCCCGGACAGTTTAAGCACAGATACGCAGTATTTT.

The genes are TRBV2 and TRBJ1-2; the D is unclear. The CDR3 runs to 13 residues. Trimming shortened V by 6 bases and J by 3 bases, and 11 bases separated the two germline ends. In germline, CDR1 is SNHLY, CDR2 FYNNEI. The DNA for the CDR3 is TGTGCCAGCAGACTCCTGCAGGACTATGGCTACACCTTC. This encodes CASRLLQDYGYTF.

The rearrangement uses TRBV27 and TRBJ2-7; the match to TRBD1 covers 9 bases. Germline V gives CDR1 MNHEY, CDR2 SMNVEV (reference sequence). The CDR3 is 14 residues long. Losses at the gene ends were 5 bases for V and 5 bases for J; bases not matched to a gene: 7. The CDR3 region is CASSAWDRVDEQYF. The CDR3 DNA follows: TGTGCCAGCAGTGCCTGGGACAGGGTGGACGAGCAGTACTTC.

The chain joins TRBV7-2 to TRBJ1-5; D ambiguous. The germline V gene has CDR1 SGHTA and CDR2 FQGNSA. The length of the CDR3 is 13 residues. Trimming removed 8 bases at V and 3 bases at J, with 11 bases between. CDR3 residues: CASARDTNQPQHF. The CDR3 DNA reads TGTGCCAGCGCACGAGACACCAATCAGCCCCAGCATTTT.

This chain links TRBV21-1 with TRBJ2-3. TRBV21-1 is noted as a pseudogene. The CDR3 has 18 residues. The CDR3 reads CASSTCPFRDGCTDTQYF. CDR3 sequence (DNA): TGTGCCAGCAGCACTTGCCCGTTCCGGGACGGGTGCACAGATACGCAGTATTTT.

V usage is TRBV30 and J usage is TRBJ1-4; 9 bases align to TRBD1. V was pared by 4 bases and J by 8 bases, with 5 bases of the junction left unmatched. CDR1 and CDR2 from the germline V gene are GTSNPN and SVGIG (reference sequence). This CDR3 region has 13 residues. CDR3 DNA: TGTGCCTGGACAAGGGACAGGGCCGAAAAACTGTTTTTT. Translated: CAWTRDRAEKLFF.

The genes are TRBV6-5 and TRBJ2-6; D may be TRBD1 (5 bases). Germline lookup yields CDR1 MNHEY and CDR2 SVGAGI. The CDR3 loop spans 15 amino acids. Trimming removed 5 bases at V and 4 bases at J, with 12 bases between. CDR3 protein: CASSPTRGGANVLTF. The CDR3 DNA follows: TGTGCCAGCAGTCCCACAAGGGGAGGGGCCAACGTCCTGACTTTC.